The clone carrying this T cell receptor beta chain was seen only a few times. Its target is unknown. The entry originates in a study of CD8 T cells in ankylosing spondylitis. Study results and caveats: For ankylosing spondylitis blood, a TCR beta motif of seven to nine highly homologous variants appeared characteristic.

The CDR3 covers 13 residues. Per germline, CDR1 LNHDA and CDR2 SQIVND (reference sequence). The germline V and J ends were trimmed by 4 bases and 2 bases, with 8 bases remaining between them. Using its own MiXCR run on the 5' RACE reads, TCRdb lists one record per CDR3 protein. Of a few hundred thousand distinct CDR3 sequences detected, about 7.3% appear once; the ten largest clones hold about 14%. The sequencing sample was made of blood, either unsorted or a sorted T cell fraction (not recorded which). The TCR originated in a male donor with ankylosing spondylitis. J is TRBJ1-2 and V is TRBV19; unclear D gene. The CDR3 DNA follows: TGTGCCAGTAGTAATTCAGGAAACTATGGCTACACCTTC. Translated: CASSNSGNYGYTF. The full variable domain, with the rest looked up from reference TRBV19 and TRBJ1-2, is DGGITQSPKYLFRKEGQNVTLSCEQNLNHDAMYWYRQDPGQGLRLIYYSQIVNDFQKGDIAEGYSVSREKKESFPLTVTSAQKNPTAFYLCASSNSGNYGYTFGSGTRLTVV.